The 15 T cell receptor beta chains in this list originate from one sample, sequenced in a study of cytomegalovirus exposure and HLA in healthy donors. The study ran its PCR with 60 Vbeta and 13 Jbeta primers. Sequencing used immunoSEQ multiplex PCR; TCRdb keeps in-frame clones, though not all of them. This sample carries fewer than 85,000 clones, around 66% of them seen once, and the ten largest clones take over 4.5%. The sequenced material came from PBMCs. These receptor sequences come from a man in his sixties in good health and CMV-seropositive.

This clone was counted between two and nine times. V and J are TRBV7-2 and TRBJ2-5; 11 bases agree with TRBD1. Germline assignment: CDR1 SGHTA and CDR2 FQGNSA. The CDR3 totals 15 residues. The V gene end was trimmed by 5 bases and the J gene end by 0 bases; junction bases not matched to a gene: 2. In DNA form, the CDR3 reads TGTGCCAGCAGCCGGACAGGGGGCAACCAAGAGACCCAGTACTTC. Amino acids: CASSRTGGNQETQYF.

The chain combines TRBV10-3 with TRBJ1-1; a possible D gene is TRBD1 (5 bases). Trimming cost V 4 bases and J 0 bases, with 21 bases left between them. Germline V gene lookup returns CDR1 ENHRY and CDR2 SYGVKD. The length of the CDR3 is 18 residues. For the CDR3, the DNA is TGTGCCATCAGTGTTGCGGGGAGTTTGTGGGGGATGAACACTGAAGCTTTCTTT. Translated: CAISVAGSLWGMNTEAFF.

The chain links TRBV6-1 to TRBJ2-1, with 7 bases fitting TRBD2. Germline V gene sequence: CDR1 MNHNS, CDR2 SASEGT. V lost 4 bases, J lost 6 bases, and 12 bases stayed unmatched. This CDR3 region has 16 residues. CDR3 in amino acids: CASSGPGGGHSNEQFF. CDR3 sequence (DNA): TGTGCCAGCAGTGGACCGGGAGGCGGGCATTCCAATGAGCAGTTCTTC.

V usage is TRBV11-3 and J usage is TRBJ2-1; 7 nucleotides match TRBD2. Germline CDR1 and CDR2: SGHNT and YENEEA. The V segment lost 6 bases and the J segment 1 base; nucleotides outside the gene matches: 6. The CDR3 has 15 amino acids. CDR3 residues: CASSLSGGSYNEQFF. The CDR3 DNA reads as TGTGCCAGCAGTCTCTCGGGGGGTTCCTACAATGAGCAGTTCTTC.

This clone was picked up a small number of times. The V call is TRBV4-1, the J call TRBJ1-2; 8 bases line up with TRBD1. CDR1 is MGHRA and CDR2 is YSYEKL in the germline V gene. The CDR3 is 13 residues long. V dropped 2 bases and J dropped 8; count of bases not matched to a gene: 4. DNA for the CDR3: TGCGCCAGCAGCCAACAGACAGGGGACGGCTACACCTTC. It translates to CASSQQTGDGYTF.

V is TRBV6-4 and J is TRBJ1-1, with TRBD1 identical over 10 bases. The CDR3 runs to 16 residues. V gave up 7 bases and J gave up 6 bases; unmatched junction bases: 14. Germline assignment: CDR1 MRHNA and CDR2 SNTAGT. The CDR3 sequence is CASTTDRGVRRAEAFF. CDR3 nucleotide sequence: TGTGCCAGCACTACGGACAGGGGGGTACGACGCGCTGAAGCTTTCTTT.

J is TRBJ2-2 and V is TRBV7-2; 10 bases fit TRBD2. There are 16 residues in the CDR3. Trimming at V came to 1 base and at J to 6 bases, leaving 5 bases not matched to a gene. Germline values: CDR1 SGHTA, CDR2 FQGNSA. The CDR3 DNA is TGTGCCAGCAGCTTAGTCGCTAGCGGGGGAGCCGGGGAGCTGTTTTTT. Its protein product is CASSLVASGGAGELFF.

The chain recombines TRBV6-1 with TRBJ1-2; 9 positions match TRBD1. The CDR3 consists of 15 residues. CDR1 and CDR2 (germline): MNHNS, SASEGT. The junction had 9 bases not matched to a gene; V was cut back by 6 bases and J by 4 bases. The chain's CDR3 is CASSFTGGAAYGYTF. DNA of the CDR3: TGTGCCAGCAGCTTTACAGGGGGCGCAGCCTATGGCTACACCTTC.

The chain joins TRBV6-6 to TRBJ2-1; maybe TRBD1 (6 bases). Germline V gene sequence: CDR1 MNHNY, CDR2 SVGAGI (reference sequence). This CDR3 is built from 12 residues. Trimming left V 7 bases short and J 6 bases short, with 10 bases between. The CDR3: CASIGRGNEQFF. CDR3 DNA: TGTGCCAGCATCGGCAGGGGCAATGAGCAGTTCTTC.

The gene calls are TRBV7-2 and TRBJ1-1; D is possibly TRBD1 (5 bases). V lost 5 bases and J lost 4, with 17 bases in between. Germline V gene sequence: CDR1 SGHTA, CDR2 FQGNSA. This CDR3 is 15 amino acids long. In DNA form, the CDR3 reads TGTGCCAGCAGCACGGACGGAGTGGGGGGCACTGAAGCTTTCTTT. This codes for CASSTDGVGGTEAFF.

The chain is built from TRBV27 and TRBJ2-5; 10 bases line up with TRBD2. The DNA end is a closer match to TRBJ2-7, so the J assignment may be wrong. Germline CDR1 is MNHEY and CDR2 is SMNVEV (reference sequence). The CDR3 runs 15 residues. The CDR3 nucleotides read TGTGCCAGCAGTCGACTAGCGGGTATCCCCTACGAGCAGTACTTC. Protein product: CASSRLAGIPYEQYF.

The chain combines TRBV20-1 with TRBJ1-6, with D hard to call. The V gene's germline CDR1 is DFQATT and CDR2 SNEGSKA (reference sequence). V lost 3 bases, J lost 16 bases, and 13 bases lay in between. This CDR3 is built from 11 residues. The CDR3 DNA reads as TGCAGTGCTAGTGATCCCCGAGGACTCCACTTT. It is translated as CSASDPRGLHF.

The chain is built from TRBV11-2 and TRBJ2-7, with 8 positions matching TRBD1. Germline V gives CDR1 SGHAT, CDR2 FQNNGV. This CDR3 comprises 15 residues. Germline trimming cut 3 bases from V and 0 bases from J; bases unmatched to any gene: 4. The CDR3 coding sequence is TGTGCCAGCAGCTTTTCCACAGGGGGCTCCTACGAGCAGTACTTC. Translating it yields CASSFSTGGSYEQYF. Complete variable domain (other parts from reference TRBV11-2 and TRBJ2-7): EAGVAQSPRYKIIEKRQSVAFWCNPISGHATLYWYQQILGQGPKLLIQFQNNGVVDDSQLPKDRFSAERLKGVDSTLKIQPAKLEDSAVYLCASSFSTGGSYEQYFGPGTRLTVT.

The V call is TRBV7-2, the J call TRBJ2-5; TRBD2 agrees at 10 bases. Germline V CDR1 and CDR2: SGHTA, FQGNSA. The CDR3 contains 17 residues. V gave up 5 bases and J gave up 4 bases; unmatched junction bases: 13. The CDR3 coding sequence is TGTGCCAGCAGCCTAGGCGAAGCGGGAGGGCCCCGAGAGACCCAGTACTTC. It specifies CASSLGEAGGPRETQYF.

The chain is built from TRBV5-6 and TRBJ2-2, with 7 bases lining up with TRBD1. The CDR3 sequence is 14 residues long. J was trimmed by 5 bases and V by 1 base; bases with no gene match: 2. Per germline, CDR1 SGHDT and CDR2 YYEEEE. As DNA, the CDR3 is TGTGCCAGCAGCTTGCCGACAGGGACCGGGGAGCTGTTTTTT. Translating it yields CASSLPTGTGELFF.